Listed below are T cell receptor beta chains from one sample, sequenced in a study of T cells in localized non-small cell lung cancer. Method: immunoSEQ multiplex PCR; TCRdb's copy keeps in-frame clones and lacks some. Found here are roughly 35,000 clones, approximately 88% of them singletons; the top ten hold roughly 2.5%. Sequencing used peripheral blood, obtained before any cancer treatment. Source of these receptors: a woman aged 40-69 years with stage I lung adenocarcinoma. Both conserved end residues are part of each CDR3. D genes are given only for firm matches. Rows give clone size only sometimes, using once, few, many, or a class for an expanded clone.

d_gene: TRBD2; v_gene: TRBV2; j_gene: TRBJ2-7; abundance: .; CDR3aa: CASSGLREGSSLEQYF; CDR3nt: TGTGCCAGCAGCGGTTTGCGGGAGGGATCCTCCCTCGAGCAGTACTTC
d_gene: TRBD1; v_gene: TRBV7-3; j_gene: TRBJ2-7; abundance: .; CDR3aa: CASSVGQAYEQYF; CDR3nt: TGTGCCAGCAGCGTGGGACAGGCCTACGAGCAGTACTTC
d_gene: .; v_gene: TRBV28; j_gene: TRBJ2-1; abundance: .; CDR3aa: CASSGRALMFF; CDR3nt: TGTGCCAGCAGTGGCCGGGCCCTAATGTTCTTC
d_gene: .; v_gene: TRBV30; j_gene: TRBJ2-5; abundance: .; CDR3aa: CAWSVLGHPLQETQYF; CDR3nt: TGTGCCTGGAGTGTATTGGGACACCCCCTCCAAGAGACCCAGTACTTC
d_gene: TRBD2; v_gene: TRBV19; j_gene: TRBJ2-2; abundance: .; CDR3aa: CASSISSGRKAGELFF; CDR3nt: TGTGCCAGTAGTATCTCTAGCGGGAGGAAGGCCGGGGAGCTGTTTTTT
d_gene: .; v_gene: TRBV9; j_gene: TRBJ1-1; abundance: .; CDR3aa: CASSVTWNTEAFF; CDR3nt: TGTGCCAGCAGCGTAACCTGGAACACTGAAGCTTTCTTT
d_gene: .; v_gene: TRBV2; j_gene: TRBJ1-2; abundance: .; CDR3aa: CASSEAGWDRYGYTF; CDR3nt: TGTGCCAGCAGTGAAGCCGGGTGGGACCGCTATGGCTACACCTTC
d_gene: TRBD1; v_gene: TRBV5-4; j_gene: TRBJ2-3; abundance: few; CDR3aa: CASSRPGQGDSDTQYF; CDR3nt: TGTGCCAGCAGCCGTCCTGGACAGGGTGATTCAGATACGCAGTATTTT
d_gene: TRBD2; v_gene: TRBV18; j_gene: TRBJ2-2; abundance: .; CDR3aa: CASSPRQPSGSGELFF; CDR3nt: TGTGCCAGCTCACCACGCCAGCCTAGCGGTTCCGGGGAGCTGTTTTTT
d_gene: .; v_gene: TRBV7-9; j_gene: TRBJ2-1; abundance: .; CDR3aa: CASSARDVEQFF; CDR3nt: TGTGCCAGCAGCGCCCGGGACGTTGAGCAGTTCTTC
d_gene: .; v_gene: TRBV7-9; j_gene: TRBJ2-7; abundance: .; CDR3aa: CASSQPGYSYEQYF; CDR3nt: TGTGCCAGCAGCCAGCCCGGATACTCCTACGAGCAGTACTTC
d_gene: TRBD1; v_gene: TRBV28; j_gene: TRBJ2-5; abundance: .; CDR3aa: CASRSGGAGETQYF; CDR3nt: TGTGCCAGCAGATCAGGGGGCGCGGGGGAGACCCAGTACTTC
d_gene: TRBD1; v_gene: TRBV2; j_gene: TRBJ1-3; abundance: .; CDR3aa: CASSQGTGPSGNTIYF; CDR3nt: TGTGCCAGCAGTCAAGGGACAGGGCCCTCTGGAAACACCATATATTTT
d_gene: .; v_gene: TRBV19; j_gene: TRBJ1-4; abundance: .; CDR3aa: CASSLLYYNEKLFF; CDR3nt: TGTGCCAGTAGCCTTCTGTACTATAATGAAAAACTGTTTTTT
d_gene: TRBD1; v_gene: TRBV11-1; j_gene: TRBJ2-5; abundance: .; CDR3aa: CASSRDSYQETQYF; CDR3nt: TGTGCCAGCAGCCGGGACAGCTACCAAGAGACCCAGTACTTC
d_gene: TRBD1; v_gene: TRBV19; j_gene: TRBJ1-4; abundance: .; CDR3aa: CASRRGGQYNEKLFF; CDR3nt: TGTGCCAGTCGGAGAGGGGGACAGTATAATGAAAAACTGTTTTTT
d_gene: .; v_gene: TRBV18; j_gene: TRBJ1-3; abundance: .; CDR3aa: CASSPDRSNGNTIYF; CDR3nt: TGTGCCAGCTCACCCGACAGGTCCAATGGAAACACCATATATTTT
d_gene: TRBD2; v_gene: TRBV2; j_gene: TRBJ2-7; abundance: .; CDR3aa: CASSDSGRAYEQYF; CDR3nt: TGTGCCAGCAGTGATAGCGGGAGAGCGTACGAGCAGTACTTC
d_gene: .; v_gene: TRBV7-3; j_gene: TRBJ2-2; abundance: once; CDR3aa: CASSSTGTVGTGELFF; CDR3nt: TGTGCCAGCAGCTCCACCGGGACGGTTGGCACCGGGGAGCTGTTTTTT
d_gene: .; v_gene: TRBV5-1; j_gene: TRBJ2-1; abundance: .; CDR3aa: CASSLVLGVDEQFF; CDR3nt: TGCGCCAGCAGCTTGGTGTTGGGGGTCGATGAGCAGTTCTTC
d_gene: .; v_gene: TRBV4-1; j_gene: TRBJ2-5; abundance: .; CDR3aa: CASSQGTTTQETQYF; CDR3nt: TGCGCCAGCAGCCAAGGGACGACGACCCAAGAGACCCAGTACTTC
d_gene: .; v_gene: TRBV7-2; j_gene: TRBJ2-7; abundance: .; CDR3aa: CASSPGYSYEQYF; CDR3nt: TGTGCCAGCAGCCCGGGTTACTCCTACGAGCAGTACTTC
d_gene: .; v_gene: TRBV6-6; j_gene: TRBJ2-3; abundance: .; CDR3aa: CASSYPGLQDTQYF; CDR3nt: TGTGCCAGCAGTTACCCGGGATTACAAGATACGCAGTATTTT
d_gene: .; v_gene: TRBV9; j_gene: TRBJ2-5; abundance: .; CDR3aa: CASSVGNQETQYF; CDR3nt: TGTGCCAGCAGCGTGGGAAACCAAGAGACCCAGTACTTC
d_gene: .; v_gene: TRBV4-1; j_gene: TRBJ2-7; abundance: .; CDR3aa: CASSQEGWAPYEQYF; CDR3nt: TGCGCCAGCAGCCAAGAAGGGTGGGCCCCCTACGAGCAGTACTTC
d_gene: .; v_gene: TRBV7-8; j_gene: TRBJ1-5; abundance: .; CDR3aa: CASSQTGASIPPQHF; CDR3nt: TGTGCCAGCAGTCAAACGGGTGCCAGTATACCGCCCCAGCATTTT
d_gene: .; v_gene: TRBV7-3; j_gene: TRBJ2-2; abundance: .; CDR3aa: CASSLGRTGELFF; CDR3nt: TGTGCCAGCAGCTTAGGGCGGACCGGGGAGCTGTTTTTT
d_gene: TRBD2; v_gene: TRBV5-1; j_gene: TRBJ2-2; abundance: .; CDR3aa: CASSVTSGSGELFF; CDR3nt: TGCGCCAGCAGCGTTACTAGCGGGAGTGGGGAGCTGTTTTTT
d_gene: .; v_gene: TRBV6-4; j_gene: TRBJ2-5; abundance: .; CDR3aa: CASSDRGEGGETQYF; CDR3nt: TGTGCCAGCAGTGATCGCGGGGAAGGAGGGGAGACCCAGTACTTC
d_gene: .; v_gene: TRBV5-1; j_gene: TRBJ1-4; abundance: .; CDR3aa: CASSLGQTTTNEKLFF; CDR3nt: TGCGCCAGCAGCCTCGGACAGACTACAACTAATGAAAAACTGTTTTTT
d_gene: TRBD2; v_gene: TRBV11-2; j_gene: TRBJ2-1; abundance: .; CDR3aa: CASSLEGLAGVNEQFF; CDR3nt: TGTGCCAGCAGCTTAGAAGGACTAGCGGGAGTTAATGAGCAGTTCTTC
d_gene: TRBD2; v_gene: TRBV5-6; j_gene: TRBJ2-3; abundance: .; CDR3aa: CASREGTSGSGDTQYF; CDR3nt: TGTGCCAGCAGGGAAGGGACTAGCGGGAGTGGCGATACGCAGTATTTT
d_gene: .; v_gene: TRBV6-6; j_gene: TRBJ2-7; abundance: .; CDR3aa: CASSRGRRQNYEQYF; CDR3nt: TGTGCCAGCAGTCGAGGCCGCCGACAGAACTACGAGCAGTACTTC